This TCR beta chain came from a study of blood T cell repertoires in COVID-19. Study summary: Both acute and convalescent COVID-19 samples were obtained from the United States, Italy and Spain.

Study processing details: From reference gene primer amplification, estimates of nucleated cell counts were derived. Assay used: immunoSEQ multiplex PCR; TCRdb lists only in-frame clones, some missing. For V, J and clone size, that table is used; D and trimming come from the DNA. The sample contains roughly 100,000 clones, around 86% of which appear only once. The trim removed 1 base at V and 7 bases at J, leaving 10 bases unmatched. The CDR3 consists of 16 residues. Germline CDR1 SGHAT, CDR2 FQNNGV. The chain uses TRBV11-2 and TRBJ2-5; TRBD2 matches at 9 bases. The sample taken for sequencing was peripheral blood. The TCR sequence derives from a middle-aged man with acute or convalescent COVID-19. The CDR3 sequence is CASSLVAGGPYGTQYF. The CDR3 nucleotides are TGTGCCAGCAGCTTAGTTGCGGGAGGGCCTTATGGGACCCAGTACTTC.